The rows below give T cell receptor beta chains drawn from one sample of a study of human T cells and chemical hapten exposure. TCRdb called the RACE reads again in MiXCR, with one record for every CDR3 protein. Of some 330,000 distinct CDR3 sequences in the sample, 5.5% were seen once. This sample comprised whole blood, obtained in connection with sensitization to the hapten diphenylcyclopropenone (DPC). All receptors come from a woman aged 18-29 years with alopecia areata. Some clones in this sample may be carry-over from other donors' samples. Both conserved end residues are part of each CDR3. The order of the fields is D gene, J gene, V gene, clone size, CDR3 protein, CDR3 DNA. A D gene is named only where the DNA matches it firmly. Only some rows state a clone size, as once, few, many or a class for expanded clones.

. | TRBJ1-1 | TRBV9 | . | CASSATTESDTEAFF | TGTGCCAGCAGCGCGACCACAGAGTCAGACACTGAAGCTTTCTTT
TRBD2 | TRBJ2-2 | TRBV12-3/TRBV12-4 | few | CASGPGDYLTGELFF | TGTGCCAGCGGCCCGGGGGACTATCTTACCGGGGAGCTGTTTTTT
TRBD1 | TRBJ1-4 | TRBV7-2 | many | CASSQGGNEKLFF | TGTGCCAGCAGCCAGGGGGGGAATGAAAAACTGTTTTTT
. | TRBJ2-7 | TRBV6-5 | . | CASSYTPYVKARSYEQYF | TGTGCCAGCAGTTACACACCCTACGTAAAAGCCCGCTCCTACGAGCAGTACTTC
. | TRBJ1-4 | TRBV9 | many | CASSAAASELGEKLFF | TGTGCCAGCAGCGCGGCCGCGAGTGAGTTGGGTGAAAAACTGTTTTTT
. | TRBJ1-1 | TRBV29-1 | many | CSVEGLNTEAFF | TGCAGCGTTGAGGGTCTGAACACTGAAGCTTTCTTT
TRBD2 | TRBJ2-1 | TRBV5-5 | many | CASSESGGTYNEQFF | TGTGCCAGCAGCGAGAGCGGGGGGACTTACAATGAGCAGTTCTTC
. | TRBJ1-5 | TRBV20-1 | many | CSARVSGSRQPQHF | TGCAGTGCTAGAGTATCAGGATCGCGACAGCCCCAGCATTTT
TRBD2 | TRBJ2-3 | TRBV7-3 | few | CASSLDGGDTQYF | TGTGCCAGCAGCTTAGACGGGGGGGATACGCAGTATTTT
. | TRBJ1-6 | TRBV27 | many | CASRNLGSPLHF | TGTGCCAGCAGAAACTTGGGTTCACCCCTCCACTTT
. | TRBJ1-3 | TRBV7-9 | many | CASSLSGRSSGNTIYF | TGTGCCAGCAGCTTATCGGGCAGGAGCTCTGGAAACACCATATATTTT
. | TRBJ1-1 | TRBV28 | many | CASSSGVSEAFF | TGTGCCAGCAGTTCAGGAGTTTCTGAAGCTTTCTTT
TRBD2 | TRBJ2-1 | TRBV7-2 | many | CASRGGTYNEQFF | TGTGCCAGCCGGGGGGGGACCTACAATGAGCAGTTCTTC
. | TRBJ1-1 | TRBV29-1 | few | CSGNRVMNTEAFF | TGCAGCGGGAACAGGGTCATGAACACTGAAGCTTTCTTT
. | TRBJ1-5 | TRBV6-2/TRBV6-3 | many | CASSPWGRYSNQPQHF | TGTGCCAGCAGTCCTTGGGGACGATATAGCAATCAGCCCCAGCATTTT
. | TRBJ2-6 | TRBV5-1 | . | CASSPAGAGANVLTF | TGCGCCAGCAGCCCCGCGGGGGCCGGGGCCAACGTCCTGACTTTC
. | TRBJ1-1 | TRBV4-1 | few | CASSQDGRSTEAFF | TGCGCCAGCAGCCAAGATGGCAGGTCCACTGAAGCTTTCTTT
. | TRBJ1-5 | TRBV29-1 | few | CSVRDGDQPQHF | TGCAGCGTTCGCGACGGGGATCAGCCCCAGCATTTT
. | TRBJ1-1 | TRBV29-1 | many | CSGSWTTEAFF | TGCAGCGGTTCTTGGACGACTGAAGCTTTCTTT
TRBD1 | TRBJ1-1 | TRBV28 | many | CASSQTGGPNTEAFF | TGTGCCAGCAGCCAAACAGGGGGCCCGAACACTGAAGCTTTCTTT
. | TRBJ2-4 | TRBV7-2 | . | CASSPFEYGNIQYF | TGTGCCAGCAGCCCATTTGAATATGGCAACATTCAGTACTTC
. | TRBJ2-7 | TRBV6-5 | many | CASSYSFRRDTAYEQYF | TGTGCCAGCAGTTACTCGTTTAGGCGGGATACAGCCTACGAGCAGTACTTC
TRBD1 | TRBJ1-1 | TRBV20-1 | many | CSARPGQGIFMNTEAFF | TGCAGTGCTAGACCGGGACAGGGAATTTTTATGAACACTGAAGCTTTCTTT
TRBD1 | TRBJ1-1 | TRBV7-9 | many | CASSPRTGGRTEAFF | TGTGCCAGCAGCCCGCGGACAGGGGGCAGGACTGAAGCTTTCTTT
. | TRBJ1-6 | TRBV21-1 | . | CASSKTPSENLTGSPLHF | TGTGCCAGCAGCAAAACGCCATCGGAAAACCTTACGGGTTCACCCCTCCACTTT
TRBD1 | TRBJ1-5 | TRBV6-1 | many | CASSPATGGVGQPQHF | TGTGCCAGCAGCCCCGCCACAGGGGGTGTGGGTCAGCCCCAGCATTTT
. | TRBJ2-5 | TRBV9 | . | CASSPARYGSAQKETQYF | TGTGCCAGCAGCCCCGCCCGGTACGGTAGCGCTCAGAAGGAGACCCAGTACTTC
TRBD1 | TRBJ1-3 | TRBV18 | few | CASSLRTGGADTIYF | TGTGCCAGCTCACTCCGTACAGGGGGCGCGGACACCATATATTTT
. | TRBJ1-1 | TRBV18 | many | CASSPTHGRVNTEAFF | TGTGCCAGCTCACCGACCCATGGCAGGGTAAACACTGAAGCTTTCTTT